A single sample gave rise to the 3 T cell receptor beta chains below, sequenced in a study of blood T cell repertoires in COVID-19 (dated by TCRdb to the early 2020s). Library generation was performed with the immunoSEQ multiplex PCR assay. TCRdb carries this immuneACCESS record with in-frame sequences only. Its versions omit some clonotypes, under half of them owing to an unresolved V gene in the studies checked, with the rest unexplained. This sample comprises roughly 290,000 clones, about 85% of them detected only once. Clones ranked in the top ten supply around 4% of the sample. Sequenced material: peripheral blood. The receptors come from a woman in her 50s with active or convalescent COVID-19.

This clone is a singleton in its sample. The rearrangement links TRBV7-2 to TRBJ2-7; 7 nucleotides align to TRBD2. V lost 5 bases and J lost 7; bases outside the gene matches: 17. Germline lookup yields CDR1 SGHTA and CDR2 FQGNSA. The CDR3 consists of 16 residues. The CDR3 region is CASSPQGRGPAGEQYF. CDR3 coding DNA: TGTGCCAGCAGCCCCCAAGGAAGAGGGCCAGCGGGGGAGCAGTACTTC. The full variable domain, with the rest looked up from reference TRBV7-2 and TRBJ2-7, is GAGVSQSPSNKVTEKGKDVELRCDPISGHTALYWYRQSLGQGLEFLIYFQGNSAPDKSGLPSDRFSAERTGGSVSTLTIQRTQQEDSAVYLCASSPQGRGPAGEQYFGPGTRLTVT.

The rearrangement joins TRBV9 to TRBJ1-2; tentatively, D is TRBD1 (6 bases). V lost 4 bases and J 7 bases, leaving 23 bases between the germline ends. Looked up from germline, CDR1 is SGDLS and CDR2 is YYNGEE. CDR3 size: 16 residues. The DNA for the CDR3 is TGTGCCAGCAGCTTAACCGGGACACCTGGGGGTCCTGGCTACACCTTC. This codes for CASSLTGTPGGPGYTF.

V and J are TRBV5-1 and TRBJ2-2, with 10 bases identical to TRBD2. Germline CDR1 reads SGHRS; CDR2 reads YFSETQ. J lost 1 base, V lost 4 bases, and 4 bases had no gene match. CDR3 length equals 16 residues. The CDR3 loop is CASSLRTSGNTGELFF. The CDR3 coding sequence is TGCGCCAGCAGCCTTCGGACTAGCGGGAACACCGGGGAGCTGTTTTTT.